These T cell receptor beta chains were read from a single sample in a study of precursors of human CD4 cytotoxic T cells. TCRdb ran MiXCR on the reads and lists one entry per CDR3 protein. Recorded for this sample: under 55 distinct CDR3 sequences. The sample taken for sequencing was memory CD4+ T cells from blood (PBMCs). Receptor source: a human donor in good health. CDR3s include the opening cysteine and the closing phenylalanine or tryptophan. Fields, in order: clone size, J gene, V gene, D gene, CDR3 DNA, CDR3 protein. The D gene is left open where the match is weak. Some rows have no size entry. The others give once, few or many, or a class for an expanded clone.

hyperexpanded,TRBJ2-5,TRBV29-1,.,TGCAGCGTTCGAGCGGTAGAGGAGACCCAGTACTTC,CSVRAVEETQYF
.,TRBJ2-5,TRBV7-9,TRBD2,TGTGCCAGCAGCTTTCGTTGGACTAGCATAATTGAGACCCAGTACTTC,CASSFRWTSIIETQYF
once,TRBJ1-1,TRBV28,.,TGTGCCAGCCCCCCCCGGACGGGCCTCCGGACTGAAGCTTTCTTT,CASPPRTGLRTEAFF
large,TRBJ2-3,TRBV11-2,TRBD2,TGTGCCAGCAGCTTAGCTAGCGGGAGCACAGATACGCAGTATTTT,CASSLASGSTDTQYF
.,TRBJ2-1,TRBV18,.,TGTGCCAGCTCAGGAAACAGGGGACTTGAGCAGTTCTTC,CASSGNRGLEQFF
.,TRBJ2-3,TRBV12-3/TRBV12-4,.,TGTGCCAGCAGTGGGGGCACAGATACGCAGTATTTT,CASSGGTDTQYF
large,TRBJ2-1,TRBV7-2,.,TGTGCCAGCAGCCTCTCGGACTGGGTCTCCTACAATGAGCAGTTCTTC,CASSLSDWVSYNEQFF
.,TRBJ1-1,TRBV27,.,TGTGCCAGCGGCAGGGTTCGGAACACTGAAGCTTTCTTT,CASGRVRNTEAFF
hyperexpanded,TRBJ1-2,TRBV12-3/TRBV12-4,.,TGTGCCAGCAGTTTATCAGGGAACTATGGCTACACCTTC,CASSLSGNYGYTF
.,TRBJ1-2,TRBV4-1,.,TGCGCCAGCAGCCATTCCGGATTGGACTATGGCTACACCTTC,CASSHSGLDYGYTF
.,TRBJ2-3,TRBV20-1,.,TGCAGTGCTACCGGATTGGGGACTCCTATCGACCGCAGCACAGATACGCAGTATTTT,CSATGLGTPIDRSTDTQYF
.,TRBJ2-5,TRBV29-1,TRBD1,TGCAGCGTCGCCGGGACAGGGATGGAGACCCAGTACTTC,CSVAGTGMETQYF
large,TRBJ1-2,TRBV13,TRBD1,TGTGCCAGCAGCACCAGCCCAGGGGGCCGGGGCTACACCTTC,CASSTSPGGRGYTF
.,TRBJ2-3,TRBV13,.,TGTGCCAGCAGCTTACGGACGACAGATACGCAGTATTTT,CASSLRTTDTQYF
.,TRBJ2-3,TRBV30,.,TGTGCCTGGAAAGGGGCATTGGGGGATACGCAGTATTTT,CAWKGALGDTQYF